The 27 T cell receptor beta chains in this list originate from one sample, sequenced in a study of T cell repertoires in cytomegalovirus infection. TCRdb called the reads again in MiXCR, with one record for every CDR3 protein. The repertoire has around 800,000 distinct CDR3 sequences, approximately 32% of them found once; the top ten carry 9.5% to 15%. No cognate antigen is known for these TCRs. The sequences come from cultured CD8+ T cells from PBMCs, collected from culture after CMV antigen stimulation. These receptor sequences come from a human donor in good health (CMV status not recorded). Some clones in this sample may be carry-over from other donors' samples.

This clonotype was seen ten or more times. This rearrangement joins TRBV6-2 or TRBV6-3 to TRBJ1-5; D perhaps matches TRBD1 (5 bases). The CDR3 is 16 amino acids. Trimming pared 5 bases from V and 2 bases from J, leaving 16 bases between. The germline V gene has CDR1 MNHEY and CDR2 SVGEGT. The CDR3 here is CASSPPAGLRNQPQHF. The CDR3 coding sequence is TGTGCCAGCAGTCCCCCGGCAGGGTTACGCAATCAGCCCCAGCATTTT.

The chain is built from TRBV27 and TRBJ1-2; the D is unclear. There are 15 residues in the CDR3. V lost 2 bases and J 3 bases, leaving 13 bases between the germline ends. In germline, CDR1 is MNHEY, CDR2 SMNVEV (reference sequence). The CDR3 protein is CASSLTSAADYGYTF. The CDR3 DNA reads as TGTGCCAGCAGTTTAACATCGGCGGCGGACTATGGCTACACCTTC.

The chain uses TRBV5-5 and TRBJ1-1; D unresolved. Germline loops: CDR1 SGHKS, CDR2 YYEKEE (reference sequence). CDR3 length equals 15 residues. The V end was cut by 0 bases, the J end by 6 bases, with 15 bases between. The CDR3 sequence is CASSLGLGPGAEAFF. Written as DNA, the CDR3 is TGTGCCAGCAGCTTGGGTCTAGGGCCCGGGGCTGAAGCTTTCTTT.

V and J are TRBV14 and TRBJ2-7; tentatively, D is TRBD1 (6 bases). The CDR3 sequence is 15 residues long. In germline, CDR1 is SGHDN, CDR2 FVKESK. Between the trimmed V and J ends, which lost 1 base and 5 bases, there was a span of 15 bases. CDR3 protein: CASSQVWDTKDEQYV. The CDR3 DNA follows: TGTGCCAGCAGCCAAGTTTGGGACACCAAGGACGAGCAGTACGTC.

This clonotype appeared once. The rearrangement uses TRBV20-1 and TRBJ1-2, with TRBD1 as a possible D gene (6 bases). V lost 5 bases and J lost 4, with 20 bases in between. The germline V gene encodes CDR1 DFQATT and CDR2 SNEGSKA (reference sequence). The CDR3 has 15 residues. The CDR3 region is CSAPTLGGASYGYTF. The CDR3 DNA reads as TGCAGTGCTCCTACTCTGGGGGGCGCCTCCTATGGCTACACCTTC.

The rearrangement uses TRBV19 and TRBJ1-1; D unresolved. The CDR3 is 15 amino acids. Germline V lookup: CDR1 LNHDA, CDR2 SQIVND (reference sequence). The V end was cut by 8 bases, the J end by 2 bases, with 18 bases between. CDR3 sequence (DNA): TGTGCCAGTTCCCTCCCATCGGGGTTTAACACTGAAGCTTTCTTT. Translated: CASSLPSGFNTEAFF. Drawing the rest from reference TRBV19 and TRBJ1-1, the complete variable domain is DGGITQSPKYLFRKEGQNVTLSCEQNLNHDAMYWYRQDPGQGLRLIYYSQIVNDFQKGDIAEGYSVSREKKESFPLTVTSAQKNPTAFYLCASSLPSGFNTEAFFGQGTRLTVV.

V usage is TRBV12-3 or TRBV12-4 and J usage is TRBJ1-1; D remains unclear. This CDR3 spans 14 amino acids. V was clipped by 5 bases and J by 2 bases, with 12 bases between them. CDR3 amino acids: CASSPRAGNTEAFF. In DNA, the CDR3 is TGTGCCAGCAGTCCCCGGGCGGGCAACACTGAAGCTTTCTTT.

As regards this clonotype: At one end, the junction sequence differs from germline, possibly due to a read error. This chain links TRBV2 with TRBJ2-3; 9 nucleotides align to TRBD2. Germline-derived CDR1 and CDR2 are SNHLY and FYNNEI. The CDR3 covers 15 residues. CDR3 sequence (DNA): TGTGCCGGCAGTGACGCGGGGGGGCCCACAGATACGCAGTATTTT. Its translation: CAGSDAGGPTDTQYF.

This clonotype appeared a few times. The chain combines TRBV12-3 or TRBV12-4 with TRBJ1-1; D gene unclear. V was trimmed by 5 bases and J by 1 base, leaving 20 bases between them. The CDR3 is made up of 17 amino acids. The CDR3 DNA reads TGTGCCAGCAGTCTCCTCTTTGAGATCCAGGAGAACACTGAAGCTTTCTTT. Protein product: CASSLLFEIQENTEAFF.

This chain uses TRBV4-2 with TRBJ1-2; 8 bases agree with TRBD1. Trimming at V came to 0 bases and at J to 0 bases, leaving 9 bases not matched to a gene. Germline CDR1 LGHNA, CDR2 YNFKEQ. This CDR3 is built from 18 residues. Written as DNA, the CDR3 is TGTGCCAGCAGCCAAGATCTTGAGACAGGGGTGACTAACTATGGCTACACCTTC. Protein product: CASSQDLETGVTNYGYTF.

This clonotype was counted between two and nine times. The rearrangement joins TRBV7-2 to TRBJ1-5, with 9 bases aligning to TRBD1. This CDR3 comprises 15 residues. V gave up 4 bases and J gave up 8 bases; unmatched junction bases: 9. Germline CDR1 is SGHTA and CDR2 is FQGNSA. CDR3 protein: CASSSPDRGEEPQHF. The DNA of the CDR3 is TGTGCCAGCAGCTCCCCGGACAGGGGAGAAGAGCCCCAGCATTTT.

The table lists this clonotype with a few counts. V usage is TRBV6-5 and J usage is TRBJ2-1, with 11 bases aligning to TRBD1. After removal of 2 bases from V and 7 bases from J, the junction contained 10 bases not matched to a gene. The CDR3 has 17 residues. Germline loops: CDR1 MNHEY, CDR2 SVGAGI. CDR3 loop: CASSYLMPGTGGNEQFF. The CDR3 DNA reads as TGTGCCAGCAGTTACCTAATGCCCGGGACAGGGGGAAATGAGCAGTTCTTC.

This clonotype showed up just once. This may be a read error, as it is one base from a much larger clone. The chain is built from TRBV7-2 and TRBJ2-1; 10 nucleotides align to TRBD2. There are 17 residues in the CDR3. Germline CDR1 reads SGHTA; CDR2 reads FQGNSA. J was trimmed by 1 base and V by 5 bases; bases with no gene match: 8. CDR3: CASSLTSGDRSYNEQFF. The DNA for the CDR3 is TGTGCCAGCAGCCTTACTAGCGGGGACCGGTCCTACAATGAGCAGTTCTTC.

This clonotype was recorded a few times. The chain is built from TRBV10-3 and TRBJ1-1; 8 nucleotides line up with TRBD1. After removal of 6 bases from V and 4 bases from J, the junction contained 13 bases not matched to a gene. The CDR3 spans 16 residues. Looked up from germline, CDR1 is ENHRY and CDR2 is SYGVKD. The CDR3 nucleotides read TGTGCCATCAGGAACCCAGCTCAGGGGGCCCCCACTGAAGCTTTCTTT. Translated, it gives CAIRNPAQGAPTEAFF.

On this clonotype: One end of the junction varies from germline; a read error may be responsible. This chain connects TRBV4-1 to TRBJ1-2; weak D call: TRBD1 (6 bases). The CDR3 extends over 14 amino acids. The V gene's germline CDR1 is MGHRA and CDR2 YSYEKL. CDR3 sequence: CASSQGGGTYGYTF. The CDR3 region has the DNA TGTGCCAGCAGCCAAGGAGGGGGGACCTATGGCTACACCTTC.

The chain couples TRBV11-2 to TRBJ2-3; 8 bases align to TRBD1. The CDR3 spans 16 residues. From germline, CDR1 is SGHAT and CDR2 FQNNGV. The V gene end was trimmed by 1 base and the J gene end by 5 bases; junction bases not matched to a gene: 8. CDR3 nucleotides: TGTGCCAGCAGCTTAGGTTCCGCAGGGGGCATAGATACGCAGTATTTT. It yields the protein CASSLGSAGGIDTQYF.

A word on this clonotype: One junction end does not reproduce the germline sequence, and a read error may be involved. This sequence joins TRBV7-6 and TRBJ2-1; TRBD2 matches at 9 bases. Germline V gene lookup returns CDR1 SGHVS and CDR2 FNYEAQ. The CDR3 runs to 15 residues. The DNA of the CDR3 is TGTGTCAGCAGCCATAGCGGGGGCTCCTACAATGAGCAGTTCTTC. This gives the protein CVSSHSGGSYNEQFF.

This chain links TRBV27 with TRBJ2-3; 7 positions agree with TRBD1. This CDR3 has 16 amino acids. CDR1 and CDR2 from the germline V gene are MNHEY and SMNVEV (reference sequence). After removal of 3 bases from V and 1 base from J, the junction contained 7 bases not matched to a gene. CDR3 amino acids: CASSLNRGRRTDTQYF. The DNA of the CDR3 is TGTGCCAGCAGTTTGAACAGGGGACGTCGCACAGATACGCAGTATTTT.

The rearrangement joins TRBV7-3 to TRBJ2-3; 8 bases align to TRBD2. CDR1 and CDR2 from the germline V gene are SGHTA and FQGTGA. This CDR3 has 16 amino acids. V trimming: 1 base; J trimming: 0 bases; junction bases outside the gene matches: 3. CDR3 in DNA: TGTGCCAGCAGCTTAATCGGGGGGGTTAGCACAGATACGCAGTATTTT. This gives the protein CASSLIGGVSTDTQYF.

This chain uses TRBV7-9 with TRBJ1-2; no firm D call. V lost 5 bases, J lost 1 base, and 14 bases lay in between. CDR3 length equals 15 residues. The V gene's germline CDR1 is SEHNR and CDR2 FQNEAQ (reference sequence). The CDR3 nucleotides are TGTGCCAGCAGCCCCAAGTTGGCCAGTAACTATGGCTACACCTTC. It translates to CASSPKLASNYGYTF.

This clonotype appeared once. The V call is TRBV6-5, the J call TRBJ1-1; no clear D. The CDR3 has 14 residues. The V gene lost 2 bases and the J gene lost 0 bases, with 7 bases spanning the gap. Germline lookup yields CDR1 MNHEY and CDR2 SVGAGI. CDR3 in DNA: TGTGCCAGCAGTTACGGTTGGGTGAACACTGAAGCTTTCTTT. Residues: CASSYGWVNTEAFF.

This sequence joins TRBV18 and TRBJ2-2; TRBD1 matches 7 bases. Germline loops: CDR1 KGHSH, CDR2 LQKENI. CDR3 length: 13 residues. V trimming: 8 bases; J trimming: 4 bases; junction bases outside the gene matches: 4. The CDR3 DNA is TGTGCCAGCGGAGACAGGGCCACCGGGGAGCTGTTTTTT. Amino acid sequence: CASGDRATGELFF.

This clonotype was seen a handful of times. This chain uses TRBV6-1 with TRBJ1-1, with a weak D call TRBD1 (6 bases). CDR3 length: 14 amino acids. Germline V gene data show CDR1 as MNHNS and CDR2 as SASEGT. V dropped 2 bases and J dropped 1 base, with 8 bases sitting between them. Written as DNA, the CDR3 is TGTGCCAGCAGTGAACGAGGGGGGAACACTGAAGCTTTCTTT. It codes for CASSERGGNTEAFF.

The V gene is TRBV18, the J gene TRBJ2-4; the D is unclear. Germline V gene data show CDR1 as KGHSH and CDR2 as LQKENI. This CDR3 is built from 17 residues. Trimming shortened V by 1 base and J by 0 bases, and 13 bases separated the two germline ends. CDR3 protein: CASSPREFWEAKNIQYF. The CDR3 DNA reads TGTGCCAGCTCACCACGCGAGTTCTGGGAAGCCAAAAACATTCAGTACTTC. The variable domain in full, with the rest retrieved from reference TRBV18 and TRBJ2-4, is NAGVMQNPRHLVRRRGQEARLRCSPMKGHSHVYWYRQLPEEGLKFMVYLQKENIIDESGMPKERFSAEFPKEGPSILRIQQVVRGDSAAYFCASSPREFWEAKNIQYFGAGTRLSVL.

This clonotype was observed at least ten times. The V call is TRBV14, the J call TRBJ2-7; D is unresolved. The CDR3 is made up of 15 amino acids. Germline V gives CDR1 SGHDN, CDR2 FVKESK. V dropped 0 bases and J dropped 4 bases, with 13 bases sitting between them. CDR3 DNA: TGTGCCAGCAGCCAAGAAATGCAGCCCCTATACGAGCAGTACGTC. This encodes CASSQEMQPLYEQYV.

The CDR3, as DNA: TGTGCCAGTAATGGGGACCCGGGACAGGGATTACTCCTTGGCTACGAGCAGTACGTC. Its protein product is CASNGDPGQGLLLGYEQYV. The J gene is TRBJ2-7, the V gene TRBV19; 9 bases are shared with TRBD1. Trimming took 7 bases from V and 3 from J; bases not matched to a gene: 22. Germline CDR1 LNHDA, CDR2 SQIVND (reference sequence). This CDR3 is 19 amino acids long.

This clonotype was observed many times. The chain joins TRBV7-9 to TRBJ2-1; 7 positions agree with TRBD1. The germline CDR1 and CDR2 sequences are SEHNR and FQNEAQ (reference sequence). Trimming at V came to 5 bases and at J to 4 bases, leaving 8 bases not matched to a gene. The CDR3 has 15 amino acids. The CDR3 spells CASSPPGGLYNEQFF. The CDR3 nucleotides read TGTGCCAGCAGCCCTCCAGGGGGTTTGTACAATGAGCAGTTCTTC.